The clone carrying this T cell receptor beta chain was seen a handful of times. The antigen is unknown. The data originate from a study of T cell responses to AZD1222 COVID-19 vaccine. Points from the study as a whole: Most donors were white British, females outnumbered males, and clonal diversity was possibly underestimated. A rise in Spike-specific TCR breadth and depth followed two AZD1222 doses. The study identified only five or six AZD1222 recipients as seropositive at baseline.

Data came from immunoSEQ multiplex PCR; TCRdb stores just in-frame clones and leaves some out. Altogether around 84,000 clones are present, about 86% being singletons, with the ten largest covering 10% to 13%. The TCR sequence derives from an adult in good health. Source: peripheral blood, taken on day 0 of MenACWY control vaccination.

CDR3 region: CASSRETNTEAFF. CDR3 nucleotides: TGTGCCAGCTCACGGGAAACGAACACTGAAGCTTTCTTT. This chain uses TRBV18 with TRBJ1-1; D not resolved. Trimming stripped 4 bases from V and 1 base from J, with 7 bases between. Germline V lookup: CDR1 KGHSH, CDR2 LQKENI. CDR3 length: 13 amino acids. The full variable domain, its missing parts supplied by reference TRBV18 and TRBJ1-1, is NAGVMQNPRHLVRRRGQEARLRCSPMKGHSHVYWYRQLPEEGLKFMVYLQKENIIDESGMPKERFSAEFPKEGPSILRIQQVVRGDSAAYFCASSRETNTEAFFGQGTRLTVV.